These T cell receptor beta chains were read from a single sample in a study of OX40 agonist ivuxolimab in advanced cancers. TCRdb's table, derived via immunoSEQ multiplex PCR, lists solely in-frame clones and lacks some. Among approximately 7,400 clones listed, around 75% were seen once. The sample was CD4+ or CD8+ T cells sorted from blood, taken in a trial of the OX40 agonist ivuxolimab. These receptors all come from an adult with an advanced solid tumor such as melanoma, head and neck, liver or kidney cancer. The CDR3 runs from the conserved cysteine through the conserved F or W. The order of the fields is clone size, J gene, D gene, V gene, CDR3 protein, CDR3 DNA. A D gene is named only where the DNA matches it firmly. A clone size is listed for some rows: how often the clone was seen (once, few, many), or a class if it is expanded.

>medium-sized|TRBJ2-7|TRBD1|TRBV5-4
CASSLTQGDEQYF
TGTGCCAGCAGCCTAACACAGGGGGACGAGCAGTACTTC
>-|TRBJ2-3|-|TRBV5-4
CASSLEGRTDTQYF
TGTGCCAGCAGCTTGGAGGGGCGCACAGATACGCAGTATTTT
>-|TRBJ2-2|TRBD1|TRBV4-1
CASSPTGGLNTGELFF
TGCGCCAGCAGCCCCACAGGGGGCCTGAACACCGGGGAGCTGTTTTTT
>-|TRBJ1-2|-|TRBV25-1
CASSSDRANYGYTF
TGTGCCAGCAGTTCGGACAGAGCTAACTATGGCTACACCTTC
>few|TRBJ1-6|-|TRBV5-6
CASSYRQDSYNSPLHF
TGTGCCAGCAGCTACAGACAGGACTCCTATAATTCACCCCTCCACTTT
>-|TRBJ1-6|-|TRBV2
CASGRTVQSSYNSPLHF
TGTGCCAGCGGGCGGACAGTTCAGAGCTCCTATAATTCACCCCTCCACTTT
>once|TRBJ1-1|-|TRBV18
CASSPSASTEAFF
TGTGCCAGCTCACCATCAGCTAGCACTGAAGCTTTCTTT
>-|TRBJ1-2|-|TRBV13
CASSLGQGSYGYTF
TGTGCCAGCAGCTTAGGGCAGGGCTCGTATGGCTACACCTTC
>-|TRBJ1-5|TRBD1|TRBV5-6
CASSLGTGQPQHF
TGTGCCAGCAGCCTAGGGACAGGGCAGCCCCAGCATTTT
>-|TRBJ1-2|-|TRBV6-1
CASSEPQPTVSYYGYTF
TGTGCCAGCAGTGAACCGCAACCGACAGTCAGCTACTATGGCTACACCTTC
>few|TRBJ2-7|TRBD2|TRBV19
CASSSTGLAGGYEQYF
TGTGCCAGTAGCTCCACGGGACTAGCGGGAGGCTACGAGCAGTACTTC
>-|TRBJ2-1|-|TRBV27
CASSLGVPTYNEQFF
TGTGCCAGCAGCCTGGGGGTGCCCACCTACAATGAGCAGTTCTTC
>-|TRBJ2-7|TRBD1|TRBV5-1
CASSWDRVYEQYF
TGCGCCAGCAGCTGGGACAGGGTGTACGAGCAGTACTTC
>-|TRBJ2-7|-|TRBV28
CASSLVDLQTYEQYF
TGTGCCAGCAGTTTAGTGGACCTTCAGACCTACGAGCAGTACTTC
>-|TRBJ1-1|-|TRBV7-2
CASILMPPPPVDTEAFF
TGTGCCAGCATCCTAATGCCCCCCCCACCCGTGGACACTGAAGCTTTCTTT
>-|TRBJ1-2|-|TRBV9
CASSAGGPLNTLYGYTF
TGTGCCAGCAGTGCGGGCGGGCCGCTTAATACCCTTTATGGCTACACCTTC
>-|TRBJ1-1|-|TRBV28
CASSLRQENTEAFF
TGTGCCAGCAGTTTAAGACAGGAAAACACTGAAGCTTTCTTT
>-|TRBJ2-7|-|TRBV14
CASSQVGLSYEQYF
TGTGCCAGCAGCCAAGTGGGACTTTCCTACGAGCAGTACTTC
>-|TRBJ2-7|TRBD1|TRBV5-1
CASSMTGGLSYEQYF
TGCGCCAGCAGCATGACAGGGGGCCTATCCTACGAGCAGTACTTC
>once|TRBJ2-7|TRBD1|TRBV19
CASSIRQGSYEQYF
TGTGCCAGTAGTATCCGACAGGGCTCCTACGAGCAGTACTTC
>-|TRBJ1-1|-|TRBV7-3
CASSLTSGQYTEAFF
TGTGCCAGCAGCTTAACGTCAGGACAGTACACTGAAGCTTTCTTT
>-|TRBJ2-1|TRBD2|TRBV10-3
CAISTPSGSMNEQFF
TGTGCCATCAGTACCCCTAGCGGGAGTATGAATGAGCAGTTCTTC
>-|TRBJ2-7|-|TRBV12-5
CASGYFLGFSSYEQYF
TGTGCTAGTGGTTACTTCCTGGGTTTCAGCTCCTACGAGCAGTACTTC
>-|TRBJ2-5|TRBD2|TRBV19
CASSWLHSTSGRRETQYF
TGTGCCAGTAGCTGGCTGCACTCGACTAGCGGGAGAAGAGAGACCCAGTACTTC
>-|TRBJ2-7|TRBD1|TRBV19
CASSMRQGNEQYF
TGTGCCAGTAGTATGCGACAGGGAAACGAGCAGTACTTC
>once|TRBJ2-7|-|TRBV2
CASGTGQRGYEQYF
TGTGCCAGCGGCACAGGGCAGCGGGGATACGAGCAGTACTTC
>once|TRBJ1-1|-|TRBV7-2
CASSLMTNTEAFF
TGTGCCAGCAGCTTAATGACGAACACTGAAGCTTTCTTT
>once|TRBJ2-5|-|TRBV5-6
CASSSGLDQETQYF
TGTGCCAGCAGCTCGGGACTTGACCAAGAGACCCAGTACTTC
>few|TRBJ2-2|TRBD2|TRBV9
CASSPHKSSGSLTGELFF
TGTGCCAGCAGCCCCCATAAGTCTAGCGGGAGTCTCACCGGGGAGCTGTTTTTT
>-|TRBJ2-7|TRBD1|TRBV6-1
CASSETGLGHEQYF
TGTGCCAGCAGTGAGACAGGGCTCGGGCACGAGCAGTACTTC
>-|TRBJ2-7|-|TRBV10-2
CASSDRSSSYEQYF
TGCGCCAGCAGTGACAGGTCTTCCTCCTACGAGCAGTACTTC
>-|TRBJ1-2|TRBD1|TRBV6-5
CASRVQGVGYGYTF
TGTGCCAGCAGAGTTCAGGGGGTTGGCTATGGCTACACCTTC
>-|TRBJ1-5|-|TRBV7-8
CASSLVGQSNQPQHF
TGTGCCAGCAGCTTAGTCGGTCAGAGCAATCAGCCCCAGCATTTT
>-|TRBJ2-7|-|TRBV7-6
CASSLRDIYEQYF
TGTGCCAGCAGCCTTCGGGACATCTACGAGCAGTACTTC
>-|TRBJ2-1|-|TRBV7-3
CASSRGIGRNEQFF
TGTGCCAGCAGCAGGGGGATCGGGAGGAATGAGCAGTTCTTC
>few|TRBJ2-7|TRBD2|TRBV10-3
CAIKSSGVSYEQYF
TGTGCCATCAAGAGTAGCGGGGTATCCTACGAGCAGTACTTC
>-|TRBJ2-1|-|TRBV19
CASSHITLGTEQFF
TGTGCCAGTAGTCACATAACGCTCGGGACAGAGCAGTTCTTC
>-|TRBJ1-4|-|TRBV7-9
CASSRGSLEKLFF
TGTGCCAGCAGCCGGGGGAGTCTTGAAAAACTGTTTTTT
>-|TRBJ1-2|-|TRBV4-3
CASSQDYGNGYTF
TGCGCCAGCAGCCAAGATTATGGGAATGGCTACACCTTC
>-|TRBJ2-2|-|TRBV4-1
CASSQGESRFYTGELFF
TGCGCCAGCAGCCAAGGAGAGAGCAGATTCTACACCGGGGAGCTGTTTTTT
>large|TRBJ2-2|-|TRBV4-1
CASSQDVGGNTGELFF
TGCGCCAGCAGCCAAGACGTAGGCGGGAACACCGGGGAGCTGTTTTTT
>-|TRBJ2-7|-|TRBV29-1
CSVEEVPGEQYF
TGCAGCGTTGAAGAGGTCCCGGGGGAGCAGTACTTC
>-|TRBJ2-2|-|TRBV27
CATRGTGELFF
TGTGCCACCCGTGGCACCGGGGAGCTGTTTTTT
>-|TRBJ1-4|TRBD1|TRBV28
CASSLEGQGVVEKLFF
TGTGCCAGCAGTCTCGAGGGACAGGGGGTAGTTGAAAAACTGTTTTTT
>-|TRBJ2-1|-|TRBV6-5
CASRTLDSLQFF
TGTGCCAGCAGAACCCTGGACAGTCTGCAGTTCTTC
>-|TRBJ2-1|TRBD2|TRBV11-3
CASSLGSLAGGPGNEQFF
TGTGCCAGCAGCTTAGGGTCTCTAGCGGGAGGCCCTGGGAATGAGCAGTTCTTC
>-|TRBJ2-1|-|TRBV11-2
CASSSMGTEQFF
TGTGCCAGCAGCTCGATGGGGACAGAGCAGTTCTTC
>-|TRBJ1-1|-|TRBV9
CASSASAGGYREAFF
TGTGCCAGCAGCGCCTCCGCTGGGGGTTATCGTGAAGCTTTCTTT
>-|TRBJ2-3|TRBD2|TRBV2
CASSEGTSGGDTQYF
TGTGCCAGCAGTGAAGGGACTAGCGGGGGCGATACGCAGTATTTT
>few|TRBJ2-5|-|TRBV9
CASSPRTQETQYF
TGTGCCAGCAGCCCTCGGACTCAAGAGACCCAGTACTTC
>once|TRBJ1-1|TRBD1|TRBV5-4
CASNLQGDFIGNTEAFF
TGTGCCAGCAACCTACAGGGGGACTTTATAGGAAACACTGAAGCTTTCTTT
>-|TRBJ2-7|-|TRBV6-5
CASSPKVSYEQYF
TGTGCCAGCAGTCCTAAGGTATCCTACGAGCAGTACTTC
>many|TRBJ1-5|-|TRBV10-2
CASSEVGGLQPQHF
TGCGCCAGCAGTGAGGTCGGGGGGCTTCAGCCCCAGCATTTT